These T cell receptor beta chains were read from a single sample in a study of shared clonotypes between healthy human individuals. TCRdb's copy holds only in-frame clones and misses some; the assay was immunoSEQ multiplex PCR. The sample records millions of clones, approximately 95% being singletons. The specimen sequenced was naive CD8+ T cells sorted from blood. Source of these receptors: a man aged 18 to 30 in good health. Each CDR3 is given with its conserved first and last residue. D genes are given only for firm matches. Clone size appears in some rows only: once, few, many, or a class for an expanded clone.

>TRBJ2-2|-|-|TRBV13
CASSGGQSNTGELFF
TGTGCCAGCAGCGGAGGACAGTCGAACACCGGGGAGCTGTTTTTT
>TRBJ2-2|-|-|TRBV4-1
CASSQLEGSGELFF
TGCGCCAGCAGCCAGCTCGAGGGGTCCGGGGAGCTGTTTTTT
>TRBJ1-5|-|-|TRBV6-1
CASSTNREGQPQHF
TGTGCCAGCAGTACTAACAGGGAAGGGCAGCCCCAGCATTTT
>TRBJ2-1|-|TRBD1|TRBV27
CASSMRQGGNEQFF
TGTGCCAGCAGTATGCGACAGGGTGGCAATGAGCAGTTCTTC
>TRBJ1-5|-|-|TRBV15
CATSRGQGQYSNQPQHF
TGTGCCACCAGCAGGGGGCAGGGGCAGTATAGCAATCAGCCCCAGCATTTT
>TRBJ2-4|once|-|TRBV6-5
CASSYSVYLAKNIQYF
TGTGCCAGCAGTTACTCAGTCTACCTAGCCAAAAACATTCAGTACTTC
>TRBJ2-7|once|TRBD1|TRBV29-1
CSVWGTESYEQYF
TGCAGCGTTTGGGGGACAGAATCCTACGAGCAGTACTTC
>TRBJ2-7|-|-|TRBV9
CASSASPLPTYEQYF
TGTGCCAGCAGCGCGAGCCCCCTACCTACCTACGAGCAGTACTTC
>TRBJ1-1|-|-|TRBV6-5
CASSPTGTEAFF
TGTGCCAGCAGCCCCACAGGAACTGAAGCTTTCTTT
>TRBJ2-1|-|TRBD2|TRBV10-3
CAISVVASGGAGEQFF
TGTGCCATCAGTGTCGTGGCTAGCGGGGGGGCGGGTGAGCAGTTCTTC
>TRBJ2-7|once|-|TRBV4-1
CASSPPGGTTTYEQYF
TGCGCCAGCAGCCCCCCGGGTGGGACCACCACCTACGAGCAGTACTTC
>TRBJ2-3|-|-|TRBV10-2
CASSEPGYDTQYF
TGCGCCAGCAGTGAGCCGGGTTACGATACGCAGTATTTT
>TRBJ2-7|-|TRBD2|TRBV4-1
CASSQRTSGMYEQYF
TGCGCCAGCAGCCAGCGGACTAGCGGGATGTACGAGCAGTACTTC
>TRBJ1-4|-|-|TRBV18
CASSGIGGSNEKLFF
TGTGCCAGCTCCGGAATTGGGGGATCTAATGAAAAACTGTTTTTT
>TRBJ2-4|-|-|TRBV28
CASSPGNIQYF
TGTGCCAGCAGTCCGGGAAACATTCAGTACTTC
>TRBJ1-5|-|-|TRBV4-1
CASSQGVNQPQHF
TGCGCCAGCAGCCAGGGGGTCAATCAGCCCCAGCATTTT
>TRBJ2-2|-|TRBD2|TRBV9
CASSEGLAGGKTGELFF
TGTGCCAGCAGCGAGGGACTAGCGGGGGGAAAGACCGGGGAGCTGTTTTTT
>TRBJ2-1|-|TRBD2|TRBV4-2
CASSQDLAGGNNEQFF
TGTGCCAGCAGCCAAGATTTAGCGGGGGGTAATAATGAGCAGTTCTTC
>TRBJ2-1|-|TRBD1|TRBV7-9
CASSLGQGAINEQFF
TGTGCCAGCAGCTTAGGGCAGGGGGCAATCAATGAGCAGTTCTTC
>TRBJ2-7|-|-|TRBV19
CASSISWNYEQYF
TGTGCCAGTAGTATAAGCTGGAATTACGAGCAGTACTTC
>TRBJ1-1|-|-|TRBV7-9
CASSPTGNTEAFF
TGTGCCAGCAGCCCGACGGGGAACACTGAAGCTTTCTTT
>TRBJ2-7|once|-|TRBV2
CAKTMVNSYEQYF
TGTGCCAAGACCATGGTTAATTCCTACGAGCAGTACTTC
>TRBJ2-7|once|-|TRBV6-5
CASSYFRPRSPYEQYF
TGTGCCAGCAGTTACTTTCGCCCAAGGAGTCCCTACGAGCAGTACTTC
>TRBJ2-7|-|-|TRBV5-1
CASSLELAYEQYF
TGCGCCAGCAGCTTGGAATTAGCGTACGAGCAGTACTTC
>TRBJ2-1|-|-|TRBV7-9
CASSLPDSRPYNEQFF
TGTGCCAGCAGCTTACCGGACAGTAGGCCCTACAATGAGCAGTTCTTC
>TRBJ1-1|-|-|TRBV27
CASSLSGGEGNTEAFF
TGTGCCAGCAGTTTATCTGGAGGGGAGGGAAACACTGAAGCTTTCTTT
>TRBJ2-7|-|TRBD1|TRBV5-5
CASSRHEDRASYEQYF
TGTGCCAGCAGCCGCCATGAGGACAGGGCTTCCTACGAGCAGTACTTC
>TRBJ1-6|-|TRBD1|TRBV19
CASSFGTANSPLHF
TGTGCCAGTAGTTTCGGGACAGCCAATTCACCCCTCCACTTT
>TRBJ1-2|-|-|TRBV7-9
CASSRGGGFTF
TGTGCCAGCAGCCGAGGTGGCGGCTTCACCTTC
>TRBJ1-2|-|-|TRBV2
CASSEESRGTKGYTF
TGTGCCAGCAGTGAAGAGTCCAGGGGAACGAAAGGCTACACCTTC
>TRBJ2-3|-|-|TRBV27
CASSLGPHTDTQYF
TGTGCCAGCAGTTTGGGGCCCCACACAGATACGCAGTATTTT
>TRBJ2-7|-|-|TRBV10-2
CASSPWGTGIEQYF
TGCGCCAGCAGCCCCTGGGGGACGGGCATCGAGCAGTACTTC
>TRBJ1-5|once|-|TRBV4-1
CASSQERQNQPQHF
TGCGCCAGCAGCCAAGAACGACAAAATCAGCCCCAGCATTTT
>TRBJ2-3|-|TRBD2|TRBV6-5
CASSYSAGGPPDTQYF
TGTGCCAGCAGTTACTCCGCGGGAGGGCCGCCAGATACGCAGTATTTT
>TRBJ2-3|-|TRBD2|TRBV30
CAWSYSGSLGDTQYF
TGTGCCTGGAGTTATAGCGGGAGTTTAGGGGATACGCAGTATTTT
>TRBJ2-2|-|-|TRBV11-3
CASSFSRGNTGELFF
TGTGCCAGCAGCTTTTCCAGGGGGAACACCGGGGAGCTGTTTTTT
>TRBJ1-6|-|-|TRBV18
CASSPGTPNNSPLHF
TGTGCCAGCTCACCAGGGACACCTAATAATTCACCCCTCCACTTT
>TRBJ2-7|-|-|TRBV27
CASRSGYEQYF
TGTGCCAGCAGGAGCGGCTACGAGCAGTACTTC
>TRBJ1-1|-|-|TRBV6-5
CASSYGAWQDTEAFF
TGTGCCAGCAGTTACGGGGCGTGGCAGGACACTGAAGCTTTCTTT
>TRBJ1-4|-|TRBD1|TRBV25-1
CASQRQGPNEKLFF
TGTGCCAGTCAGAGACAGGGACCGAATGAAAAACTGTTTTTT
>TRBJ1-2|-|-|TRBV27
CASSFTFNPGDGYTF
TGTGCCAGCAGTTTTACCTTTAACCCGGGGGATGGCTACACCTTC
>TRBJ1-2|-|-|TRBV15
CATSMGRDYGYTF
TGTGCCACCAGCATGGGCAGGGACTATGGCTACACCTTC
>TRBJ2-7|-|TRBD2|TRBV7-9
CASSSPLAGVGYEQYF
TGTGCCAGCAGCTCACCGCTAGCGGGAGTCGGGTACGAGCAGTACTTC
>TRBJ1-5|-|-|TRBV27
CASSLSGGGGQPQHF
TGTGCCAGCAGTTTATCGGGCGGGGGCGGTCAGCCCCAGCATTTT